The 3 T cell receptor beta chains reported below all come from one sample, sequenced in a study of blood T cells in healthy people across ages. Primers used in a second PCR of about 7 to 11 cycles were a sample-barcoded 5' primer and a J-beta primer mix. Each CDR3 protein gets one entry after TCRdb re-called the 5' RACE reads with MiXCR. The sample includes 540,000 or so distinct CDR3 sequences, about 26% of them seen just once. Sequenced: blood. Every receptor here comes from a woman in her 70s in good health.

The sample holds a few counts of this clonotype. This CDR3 reads CAISESRGGDSSEQFF. The CDR3 DNA reads as TGTGCCATCAGTGAGTCCCGCGGGGGTGATTCTAGTGAGCAGTTCTTC. The chain recombines TRBV10-3 with TRBJ2-5; TRBD2 agrees at 7 bases. The J call is doubtful: the DNA matches TRBJ2-1 better. This CDR3 comprises 16 residues. Germline V lookup: CDR1 ENHRY, CDR2 SYGVKD.

CDR3 DNA: TGCGCCAGCAGCGAGACGCCGGGGCCCACCGGGGAGCTGTTTTTT. Encoded protein: CASSETPGPTGELFF. The chain links TRBV5-1 to TRBJ2-2; either TRBD1 or TRBD2 may supply D (5 bases each). From germline, CDR1 is SGHRS and CDR2 YFSETQ. This CDR3 has 15 residues. Trimming shortened V by 4 bases and J by 4 bases, and 14 bases separated the two germline ends. Filled out from reference TRBV5-1 and TRBJ2-2, the complete variable domain reads KAGVTQTPRYLIKTRGQQVTLSCSPISGHRSVSWYQQTPGQGLQFLFEYFSETQRNKGNFPGRFSGRQFSNSRSEMNVSTLELGDSALYLCASSETPGPTGELFFGEGSRLTVL.

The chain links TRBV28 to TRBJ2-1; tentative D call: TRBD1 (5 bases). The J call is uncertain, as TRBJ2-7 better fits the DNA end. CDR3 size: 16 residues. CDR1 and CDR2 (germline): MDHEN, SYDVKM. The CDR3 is CASSRTPDSSFYEQYF. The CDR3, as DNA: TGTGCCAGCAGCCGCACTCCTGACAGTTCCTTCTACGAGCAGTACTTC.